The 27 T cell receptor beta chains below were found in one sample sequenced in a study of regulatory T cells in long-lasting Graves disease (dated by TCRdb to the early 2020s). Library prep was done by multiplex PCR. TCRdb names Illumina HiSeq 4000 as the instrument used. To build TCR beta libraries, CDR3 regions were amplified by Arm-PCR using iRepertoire HTBI primers. Through fastp at Q25 and MiXCR, TCRdb rebuilt clones from the public reads, retaining in-frame beta chains. CDR3 protein sequences are deduplicated, and each keeps its most common genes and DNA. Recorded for this sample are roughly 610,000 distinct CDR3 sequences; about 16% of them occurred a single time. Of the sample, around 12% is held by the ten largest clones. The time point label of this sample denotes: newly diagnosed GD, antithyroid drugs for less than 3 months. For both TCR sequencing and RNA sequencing, RNA was extracted from PBMCs in TRIzol.

The same specimen was also included in a second study, on T cells in Graves' hyperthyroidism and ophthalmopathy.

Source: peripheral blood mononuclear cells (PBMCs), taken at new diagnosis, from a patient treated with antithyroid drugs. The receptors were gathered from a man aged 18 to 30 with Graves disease. Donor details come from another sample of the same person, matched by shared clones.

This clonotype was detected a few times. This chain links TRBV11-2 with TRBJ2-7, with D perhaps TRBD1 or TRBD2 (6 bases each). V was trimmed by 3 bases and J by 2 bases, leaving 14 bases between them. This CDR3 has 15 residues. CDR1 SGHAT and CDR2 FQNNGV come from the germline V gene. The CDR3 protein is CASSFPGGGAYEQYF. CDR3 nucleotides: TGTGCCAGCAGCTTCCCCGGGGGCGGGGCCTACGAGCAGTACTTC. The full variable domain, completed using reference TRBV11-2 and TRBJ2-7, is EAGVAQSPRYKIIEKRQSVAFWCNPISGHATLYWYQQILGQGPKLLIQFQNNGVVDDSQLPKDRFSAERLKGVDSTLKIQPAKLEDSAVYLCASSFPGGGAYEQYFGPGTRLTVT.

The chain links TRBV3-1 to TRBJ1-5; maybe TRBD1 (5 bases). Trimming took 0 bases from V and 11 from J, leaving 8 bases between them. Germline V lookup: CDR1 LGHDT, CDR2 YNNKEL (reference sequence). This CDR3 is built from 12 residues. The CDR3 DNA follows: TGTGCCAGCAGCCAAGATCGGGGGGCCCAGCATTTT. It codes for CASSQDRGAQHF.

The V and J genes are TRBV6-1 and TRBJ1-2, with D possibly matching TRBD1 (6 bases). The ends were cut back, 5 bases at V and 5 bases at J, with 12 bases in the middle. Germline V gives CDR1 MNHNS, CDR2 SASEGT. This CDR3 comprises 13 residues. CDR3 sequence reads: CASSNRDNYGYTF. Written as DNA, the CDR3 is TGTGCCAGCAGTAACCGGGACAATTATGGCTACACCTTC.

This clonotype was counted at least ten times. The chain uses TRBV27 and TRBJ2-1; D not resolved. Trimming removed 7 bases at V and 0 bases at J, with 13 bases between. CDR1 MNHEY and CDR2 SMNVEV come from the germline V gene (reference sequence). This CDR3 has 15 amino acids. CDR3 nucleotide sequence: TGTGCCAGCAACGGCAGGCCTAGCTCCTACAATGAGCAGTTCTTC. Translation gives CASNGRPSSYNEQFF.

This clonotype was picked up many times. The rearrangement uses TRBV2 and TRBJ2-7; 11 positions agree with TRBD1. Germline CDR1 SNHLY, CDR2 FYNNEI. V was pared by 6 bases and J by 2 bases, with 6 bases of the junction left unmatched. CDR3 length equals 15 residues. CDR3 in amino acids: CASRKDRGPTYEQYF. The CDR3 bases are TGTGCCAGCAGGAAGGACAGGGGGCCTACCTACGAGCAGTACTTC. The variable domain in full, with the rest retrieved from reference TRBV2 and TRBJ2-7, is EPEVTQTPSHQVTQMGQEVILRCVPISNHLYFYWYRQILGQKVEFLVSFYNNEISEKSEIFDDQFSVERPDGSNFTLKIRSTKLEDSAMYFCASRKDRGPTYEQYFGPGTRLTVT.

This clonotype was seen a handful of times. The chain recombines TRBV5-6 with TRBJ2-5; tentatively, D is TRBD1 or TRBD2 (5 bases each). The CDR3 is 14 amino acids. Trimming cost V 4 bases and J 5 bases, with 15 bases left between them. Germline V lookup: CDR1 SGHDT, CDR2 YYEEEE. The CDR3 region has the DNA TGTGCCAGCAGCCCGGCACCGGGGCGGGAGACCCAGTACTTC. Translating it yields CASSPAPGRETQYF.

The chain is built from TRBV30 and TRBJ1-6; the D is unclear. Germline CDR1 GTSNPN, CDR2 SVGIG (reference sequence). CDR3 length: 16 residues. V gave up 1 base and J gave up 12 bases, with 22 bases separating them. CDR3 sequence reads: CAWSGAGSNFLGPLHF. CDR3 nucleotide sequence: TGTGCCTGGAGTGGGGCAGGCTCAAACTTTTTGGGACCCCTCCACTTT.

V is TRBV11-2 and J is TRBJ2-1; 9 bases line up with TRBD2. The J call may be faulty, since TRBJ2-5 better matches the DNA end. The germline gives CDR1 SGHAT, CDR2 FQNNGV. The CDR3 spans 17 residues. The CDR3 DNA follows: TGTGCCAGCAGCCGGACTCGTCTAGCGGGAACTACCCCCCCCCAGTACTTC. Its translation: CASSRTRLAGTTPPQYF.

V is TRBV5-8 and J is TRBJ2-7; 8 nucleotides align to TRBD1. The V gene end was trimmed by 2 bases and the J gene end by 4 bases; junction bases not matched to a gene: 11. Germline V gives CDR1 SGHTS, CDR2 YDEGEE. The CDR3 spans 16 residues. CDR3 DNA: TGTGCCAGCAGCTTCACCCCTGGGACAGGAGCTTACGAGCAGTACTTC. It codes for CASSFTPGTGAYEQYF.

The chain recombines TRBV19 with TRBJ2-7; 9 bases match TRBD1. After removal of 4 bases from V and 6 bases from J, the junction contained 10 bases not matched to a gene. The CDR3 spans 15 residues. Germline assignment: CDR1 LNHDA and CDR2 SQIVND (reference sequence). The CDR3 DNA sequence: TGTGCCAGTAGTAAGGGACGGGACAGGGACCGCGAGCAGTACTTC. Protein product: CASSKGRDRDREQYF.

This clonotype was counted at least ten times. J is TRBJ2-5 and V is TRBV20-1; the match to TRBD2 covers 7 bases. Germline V gene sequence: CDR1 DFQATT, CDR2 SNEGSKA (reference sequence). This CDR3 contains 12 residues. V trimming: 6 bases; J trimming: 1 base; junction bases outside the gene matches: 2. As DNA, the CDR3 is TGCAGTGCCGGGGAGGGCCAAGAGACCCAGTACTTC. It codes for CSAGEGQETQYF.

V and J are TRBV5-1 and TRBJ2-1, with D perhaps matching TRBD2 (5 bases). The CDR3 totals 14 residues. V shed 4 bases and J shed 5 bases, with 13 bases lying between them. Germline-derived CDR1 and CDR2 are SGHRS and YFSETQ. CDR3 coding DNA: TGCGCCAGCAGCCCCTCTGGGAGCAACAATGAGCAGTTCTTC. Its protein is CASSPSGSNNEQFF.

This clonotype came up a few times. The chain links TRBV6-1 to TRBJ1-5; 9 bases are shared with TRBD1. The CDR3 runs 16 residues. CDR1 and CDR2 from the germline V gene are MNHNS and SASEGT. V lost 4 bases, J lost 4 bases, and 8 bases stayed unmatched. CDR3 bases: TGTGCCAGCAGTGCTTTTGGGGGACAGGGAAATCAGCCCCAGCATTTT. Protein: CASSAFGGQGNQPQHF.

The rearrangement uses TRBV18 and TRBJ2-7; D is unclear. The V end was cut by 2 bases, the J end by 2 bases, with 7 bases between. CDR3 length equals 13 residues. CDR1 and CDR2 (germline): KGHSH, LQKENI. CDR3 sequence: CASSPDQAYEQYF. The CDR3 DNA follows: TGTGCCAGCTCACCAGACCAGGCCTACGAGCAGTACTTC.

The chain couples TRBV3-1 to TRBJ1-3; 8 nucleotides match TRBD1. CDR1 is LGHDT, CDR2 YNNKEL, per germline (reference sequence). Germline trimming cut 4 bases from V and 0 bases from J; bases unmatched to any gene: 5. CDR3 size: 16 residues. The CDR3 nucleotides are TGTGCCAGCAGCCCAACCACAGGGGGCTCTGGAAACACCATATATTTT. Translating it yields CASSPTTGGSGNTIYF.

This clonotype was seen ten or more times. The gene calls are TRBV7-9 and TRBJ2-7; 11 bases fit TRBD1. V shed 4 bases and J 3 bases; nucleotides not matched to a gene: 5. From germline, CDR1 is SEHNR and CDR2 FQNEAQ (reference sequence). The CDR3 is made up of 15 amino acids. The CDR3 sequence: CASSSGGQGDYEQYF. DNA of the CDR3: TGTGCCAGCAGCTCGGGGGGACAGGGGGACTACGAGCAGTACTTC.

The table lists this clonotype with many counts. The chain combines TRBV12-3 or TRBV12-4 with TRBJ2-5; TRBD2 is a possible D gene (6 bases). Trimming took 6 bases from V and 4 from J, leaving 15 bases between them. The CDR3 runs to 14 residues. CDR3 sequence reads: CASRQEGLGETQYF. The DNA of the CDR3 is TGTGCCAGCAGGCAGGAGGGCCTCGGAGAGACCCAGTACTTC.

In its sample, this clonotype was seen a few times. The J gene is TRBJ1-5, the V gene TRBV6-4; D is unclear. The CDR3 loop spans 13 amino acids. Germline-derived CDR1 and CDR2 are MRHNA and SNTAGT. Trimming shortened V by 3 bases and J by 6 bases, and 9 bases separated the two germline ends. The CDR3 reads CASSENRGQPQHF. In nucleotides, the CDR3 is TGTGCCAGCAGTGAAAATCGTGGTCAGCCCCAGCATTTT.

J is TRBJ2-7 and V is TRBV12-3 or TRBV12-4; D remains unclear. The V and J ends lost 8 bases and 4 bases respectively, with 9 bases between them. The length of the CDR3 is 11 residues. CDR3 bases: TGTGCCAGCCATACGGGTTACGAGCAGTACTTC. Translation: CASHTGYEQYF.

This clonotype came up many times. A much larger clone is a single base away; this may be a read error. The CDR3 DNA reads TGCAGTGCTACCGGGAGCTCCTACAATGAGCAGTTCTTC. Protein product: CSATGSSYNEQFF. The chain is built from TRBV20-1 and TRBJ2-1, with a tentative D call TRBD2 (6 bases). Germline V gene lookup returns CDR1 DFQATT and CDR2 SNEGSKA (reference sequence). V was pared by 4 bases and J by 0 bases, with 7 bases between. CDR3 length: 13 residues.

This clonotype was counted many times. The chain carries TRBV3-1 and TRBJ2-1; 9 bases line up with TRBD2. Germline CDR1 reads LGHDT; CDR2 reads YNNKEL (reference sequence). The CDR3 runs 17 residues. The V and J ends lost 0 bases and 5 bases, in that order; junction bases with no gene match: 8. The CDR3 sequence is CASSQDSLAGFHNEQFF. The CDR3 DNA follows: TGTGCCAGCAGCCAAGACTCCCTAGCGGGGTTTCACAATGAGCAGTTCTTC.

The V gene is TRBV9, the J gene TRBJ2-7; D is perhaps TRBD1 or TRBD2 (5 bases each). This CDR3 has 17 residues. V was pared by 0 bases and J by 5 bases, with 21 bases between. Germline V CDR1 and CDR2: SGDLS, YYNGEE. The CDR3 DNA sequence: TGTGCCAGCAGCGTAGCTGTCCGAGGGAAAGGGGACGACGAGCAGTACTTC. Its protein product is CASSVAVRGKGDDEQYF.

This clonotype occurred many times. The chain carries TRBV28 and TRBJ2-5; TRBD2 might be the D (5 bases). Germline V gene sequence: CDR1 MDHEN, CDR2 SYDVKM. V lost 11 bases and J 7 bases, leaving 11 bases between the germline ends. This CDR3 region has 10 residues. Here the CDR3 reads CAAGEGTQYF. The CDR3 region has the DNA TGTGCCGCCGGGGAAGGGACCCAGTACTTC.

This clonotype was seen a handful of times. This chain uses TRBV18 with TRBJ2-1; 10 bases agree with TRBD2. V shed 3 bases, J shed 4 bases, and the junction held 6 bases outside the gene matches. Germline V gene sequence: CDR1 KGHSH, CDR2 LQKENI. The length of the CDR3 is 16 residues. The CDR3, as DNA: TGTGCCAGCTCACCGTCAGCGGGAGGGTATTACAATGAGCAGTTCTTC. It encodes CASSPSAGGYYNEQFF. The full variable domain, completed using reference TRBV18 and TRBJ2-1, is NAGVMQNPRHLVRRRGQEARLRCSPMKGHSHVYWYRQLPEEGLKFMVYLQKENIIDESGMPKERFSAEFPKEGPSILRIQQVVRGDSAAYFCASSPSAGGYYNEQFFGPGTRLTVL.

This clonotype was picked up many times. The chain couples TRBV28 to TRBJ2-1, with 10 bases aligning to TRBD2. V lost 4 bases and J lost 7; bases outside the gene matches: 13. Germline V gives CDR1 MDHEN, CDR2 SYDVKM. This CDR3 is built from 17 residues. The CDR3 loop reads CASSSWATSGFKNEQFF. CDR3 nucleotide sequence: TGTGCCAGCAGTTCATGGGCGACTAGCGGGTTTAAGAATGAGCAGTTCTTC.

This chain uses TRBV29-1 with TRBJ1-1; D not resolved. The CDR3 consists of 13 residues. CDR1 is SQVTM and CDR2 is ANQGSEA in the germline V gene. V lost 3 bases, J lost 3 bases, and 11 bases lay in between. The CDR3 nucleotides read TGCAGCGTTGACAGGTTGGATTACACTGAAGCTTTCTTT. Protein: CSVDRLDYTEAFF.

This clonotype was seen many times. The J gene is TRBJ2-7, the V gene TRBV12-3 or TRBV12-4; unclear D gene. V gave up 4 bases and J gave up 5 bases, with 12 bases separating them. This CDR3 comprises 13 residues. The CDR3 sequence is CASSSPPGHEQYF. The DNA of the CDR3 is TGTGCCAGCAGTTCCCCCCCCGGGCACGAGCAGTACTTC.